The clone carrying this T cell receptor (beta chain) came up once. The data originate from a study of T cell responses to AZD1222 COVID-19 vaccine. Clones were sequenced by immunoSEQ multiplex PCR, and TCRdb holds only the in-frame ones, with some missing. The top ten clones hold roughly 7.2% of a sample with roughly 130,000 clones, about 94% of them seen once. This CDR3 comprises 13 residues. Germline CDR1 reads MDHEN; CDR2 reads SYDVKM. V was pared by 2 bases and J by 4 bases, with 9 bases between. The receptor comes from an adult in good health. The V gene is TRBV28, the J gene TRBJ2-7; D remains ambiguous. This specimen was peripheral blood, taken on day 0 of AZD1222 vaccination. The chain's CDR3 is CASSLERPYEQYF. The CDR3 DNA reads as TGTGCCAGCAGTTTAGAGCGCCCGTACGAGCAGTACTTC.